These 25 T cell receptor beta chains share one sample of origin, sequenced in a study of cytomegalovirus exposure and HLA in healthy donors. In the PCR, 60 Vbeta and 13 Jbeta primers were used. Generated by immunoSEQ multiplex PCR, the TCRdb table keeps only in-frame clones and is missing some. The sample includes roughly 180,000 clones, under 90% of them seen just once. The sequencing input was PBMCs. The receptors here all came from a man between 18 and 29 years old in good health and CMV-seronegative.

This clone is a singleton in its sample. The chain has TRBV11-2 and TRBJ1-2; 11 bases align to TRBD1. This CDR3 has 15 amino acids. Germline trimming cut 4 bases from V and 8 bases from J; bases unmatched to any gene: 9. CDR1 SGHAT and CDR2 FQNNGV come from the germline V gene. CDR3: CASSSLGQGARGYTF. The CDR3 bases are TGTGCCAGCAGCTCACTAGGACAGGGGGCTAGGGGCTACACCTTC.

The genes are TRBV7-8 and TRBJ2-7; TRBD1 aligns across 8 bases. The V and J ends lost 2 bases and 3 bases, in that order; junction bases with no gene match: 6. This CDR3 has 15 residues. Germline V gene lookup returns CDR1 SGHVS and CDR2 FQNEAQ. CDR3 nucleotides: TGTGCCAGCAGCTTAAGCCAGGGGGCGCGCTACGAGCAGTACTTC. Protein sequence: CASSLSQGARYEQYF.

The CDR3 DNA is TGTGCCAGCAGCGTGAGGGTTGGACAGGGTTTCACTGAGCAGTTCTTC. It specifies CASSVRVGQGFTEQFF. V is TRBV5-6 and J is TRBJ2-1; 8 bases agree with TRBD1. Germline trimming cut 4 bases from V and 9 bases from J; bases unmatched to any gene: 15. The CDR3 consists of 16 residues. Germline V gene data show CDR1 as SGHDT and CDR2 as YYEEEE.

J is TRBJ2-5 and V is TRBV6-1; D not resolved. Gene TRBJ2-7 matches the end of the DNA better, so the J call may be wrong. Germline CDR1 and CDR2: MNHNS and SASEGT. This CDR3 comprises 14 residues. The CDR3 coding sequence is TGTGCCAGCATACTAAGCCGGCCCCCCTACGAGCAGTACTTC. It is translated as CASILSRPPYEQYF.

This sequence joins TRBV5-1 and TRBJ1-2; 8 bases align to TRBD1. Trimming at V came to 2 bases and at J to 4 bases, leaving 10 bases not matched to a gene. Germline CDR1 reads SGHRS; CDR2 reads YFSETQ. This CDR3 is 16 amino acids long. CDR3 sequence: CASSFQGAGTSYGYTF. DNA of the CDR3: TGCGCCAGCAGCTTTCAGGGGGCAGGGACATCCTATGGCTACACCTTC.

The CDR3 DNA is TGTGCCAGCTCACCCCAGGGATCCGGGGGTCAGCCCCAGCATTTT. Translation: CASSPQGSGGQPQHF. The chain joins TRBV18 to TRBJ1-5; maybe TRBD1 (5 bases). Germline V lookup: CDR1 KGHSH, CDR2 LQKENI. Trimming removed 3 bases at V and 6 bases at J, with 15 bases between. CDR3 size: 15 residues.

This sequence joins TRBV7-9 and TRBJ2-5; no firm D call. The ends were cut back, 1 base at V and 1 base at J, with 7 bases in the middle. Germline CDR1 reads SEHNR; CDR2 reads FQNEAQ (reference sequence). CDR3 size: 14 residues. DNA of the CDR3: TGTGCCAGCAGCTTAGAACAGCTCCAAGAGACCCAGTACTTC. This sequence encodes CASSLEQLQETQYF.

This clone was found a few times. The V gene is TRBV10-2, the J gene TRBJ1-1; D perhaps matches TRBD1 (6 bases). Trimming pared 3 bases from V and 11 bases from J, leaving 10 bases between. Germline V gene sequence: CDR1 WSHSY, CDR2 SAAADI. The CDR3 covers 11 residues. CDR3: CASSDRGRAFF. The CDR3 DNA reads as TGCGCCAGCAGTGACAGGGGTAGGGCTTTCTTT.

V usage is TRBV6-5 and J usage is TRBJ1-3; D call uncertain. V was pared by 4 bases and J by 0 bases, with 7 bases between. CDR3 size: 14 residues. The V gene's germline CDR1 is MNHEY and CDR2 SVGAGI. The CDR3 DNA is TGTGCCAGCAGTTCCACAGTCTCTGGAAACACCATATATTTT. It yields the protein CASSSTVSGNTIYF.

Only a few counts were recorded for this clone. In nucleotides, the CDR3 is TGTGCCAGCAGCTTCAGTGCGGGGCGCCGCGAGCAGTACTTC. Residues: CASSFSAGRREQYF. This chain connects TRBV7-9 to TRBJ2-7; weak D call: TRBD2 (6 bases). This CDR3 is 14 amino acids long. The germline V gene has CDR1 SEHNR and CDR2 FQNEAQ (reference sequence). Between the trimmed V and J ends, which lost 3 bases and 6 bases, there was a span of 15 bases.

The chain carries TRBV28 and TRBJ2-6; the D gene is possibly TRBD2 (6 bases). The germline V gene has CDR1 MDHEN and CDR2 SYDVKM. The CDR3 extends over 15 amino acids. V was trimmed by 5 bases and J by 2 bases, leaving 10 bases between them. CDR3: CASSNRGAGANVLTF. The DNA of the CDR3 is TGTGCCAGCAGTAACCGCGGGGCTGGGGCCAACGTCCTGACTTTC.

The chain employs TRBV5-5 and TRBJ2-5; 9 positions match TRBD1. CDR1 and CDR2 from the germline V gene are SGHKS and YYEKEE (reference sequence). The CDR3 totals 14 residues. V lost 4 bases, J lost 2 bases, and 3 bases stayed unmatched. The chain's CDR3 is CASSRTGVQETQYF. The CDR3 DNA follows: TGTGCCAGCAGCCGGACAGGGGTTCAAGAGACCCAGTACTTC.

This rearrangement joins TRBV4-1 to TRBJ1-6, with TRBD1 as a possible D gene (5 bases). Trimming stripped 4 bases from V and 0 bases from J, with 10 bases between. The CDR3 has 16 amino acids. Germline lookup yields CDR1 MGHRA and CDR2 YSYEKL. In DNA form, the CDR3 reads TGCGCCAGCAGCCCGGACAAGAGCTCCTATAATTCACCCCTCCACTTT. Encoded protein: CASSPDKSSYNSPLHF.

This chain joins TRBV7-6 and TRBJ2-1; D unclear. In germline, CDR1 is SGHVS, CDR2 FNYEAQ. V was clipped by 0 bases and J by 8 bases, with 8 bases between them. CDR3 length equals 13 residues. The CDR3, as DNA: TGTGCCAGCAGCTTAGCCAGGTCCCATGAGCAGTTCTTC. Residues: CASSLARSHEQFF.

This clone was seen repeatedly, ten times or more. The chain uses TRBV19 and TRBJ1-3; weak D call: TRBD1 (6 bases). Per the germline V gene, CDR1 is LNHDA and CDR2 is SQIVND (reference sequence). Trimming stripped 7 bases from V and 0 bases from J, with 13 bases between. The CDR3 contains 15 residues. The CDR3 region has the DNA TGTGCCAGTACCATTGGGACAAACTCTGGAAACACCATATATTTT. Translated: CASTIGTNSGNTIYF.

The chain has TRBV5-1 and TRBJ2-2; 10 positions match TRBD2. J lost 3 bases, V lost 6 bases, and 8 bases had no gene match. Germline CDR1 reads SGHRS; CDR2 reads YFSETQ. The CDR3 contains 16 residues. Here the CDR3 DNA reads TGCGCCAGCACAACTAGCGGGATAATCCACACCGGGGAGCTGTTTTTT. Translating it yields CASTTSGIIHTGELFF.

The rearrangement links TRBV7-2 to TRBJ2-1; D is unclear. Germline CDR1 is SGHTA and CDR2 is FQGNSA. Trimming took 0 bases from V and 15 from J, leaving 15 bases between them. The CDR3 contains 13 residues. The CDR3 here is CASSLAGGGPWFF. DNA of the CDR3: TGTGCCAGCAGCTTAGCTGGTGGCGGCCCCTGGTTCTTC.

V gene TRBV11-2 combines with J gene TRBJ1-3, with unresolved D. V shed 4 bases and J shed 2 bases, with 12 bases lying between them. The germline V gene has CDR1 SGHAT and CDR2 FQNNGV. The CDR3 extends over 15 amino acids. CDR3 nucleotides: TGTGCCAGCAGCTCGTCCGGGTTCACTGGAAACACCATATATTTT. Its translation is CASSSSGFTGNTIYF. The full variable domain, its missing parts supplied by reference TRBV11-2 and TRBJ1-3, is EAGVAQSPRYKIIEKRQSVAFWCNPISGHATLYWYQQILGQGPKLLIQFQNNGVVDDSQLPKDRFSAERLKGVDSTLKIQPAKLEDSAVYLCASSSSGFTGNTIYFGEGSWLTVV.

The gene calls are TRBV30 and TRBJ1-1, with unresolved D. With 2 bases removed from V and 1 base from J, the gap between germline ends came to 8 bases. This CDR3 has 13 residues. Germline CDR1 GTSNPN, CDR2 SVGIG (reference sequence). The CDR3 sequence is CAWSQQPNTEAFF. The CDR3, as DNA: TGTGCCTGGAGTCAACAGCCGAACACTGAAGCTTTCTTT.

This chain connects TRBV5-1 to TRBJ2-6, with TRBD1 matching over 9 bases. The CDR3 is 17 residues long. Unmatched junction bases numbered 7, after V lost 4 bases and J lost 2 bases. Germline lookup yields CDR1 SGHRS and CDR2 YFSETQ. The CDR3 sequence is CASSTRTGDAGANVLTF. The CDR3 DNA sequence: TGCGCCAGCAGCACCCGGACAGGGGATGCTGGGGCCAACGTCCTGACTTTC.

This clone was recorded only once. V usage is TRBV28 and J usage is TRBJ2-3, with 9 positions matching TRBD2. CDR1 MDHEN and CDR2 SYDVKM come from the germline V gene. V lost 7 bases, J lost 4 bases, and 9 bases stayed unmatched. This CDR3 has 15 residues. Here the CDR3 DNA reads TGTGCCAGCACCTCAGGCGGGAGGGGTCCAGATACGCAGTATTTT. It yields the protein CASTSGGRGPDTQYF.

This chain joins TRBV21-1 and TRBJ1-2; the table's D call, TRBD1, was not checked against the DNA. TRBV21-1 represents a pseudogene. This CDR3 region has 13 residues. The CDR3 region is CASSKEQTYGYTF. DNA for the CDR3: TGTGCCAGCAGCAAAGAACAGACCTATGGCTACACCTTC.

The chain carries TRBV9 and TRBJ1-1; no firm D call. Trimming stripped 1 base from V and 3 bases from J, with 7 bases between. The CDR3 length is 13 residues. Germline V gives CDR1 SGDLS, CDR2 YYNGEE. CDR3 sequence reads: CASSVREDTEAFF. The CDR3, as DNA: TGTGCCAGCAGCGTAAGGGAGGACACTGAAGCTTTCTTT.

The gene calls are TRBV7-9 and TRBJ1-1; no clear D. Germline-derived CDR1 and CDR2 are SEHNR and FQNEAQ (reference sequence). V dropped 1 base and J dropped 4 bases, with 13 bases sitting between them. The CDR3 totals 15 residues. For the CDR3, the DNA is TGTGCCAGCAGCTTAGGGTCGAGGCGAGGCACTGAAGCTTTCTTT. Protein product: CASSLGSRRGTEAFF.

The CDR3 reads CASSQGGRGNIQYF. CDR3 nucleotides: TGTGCCAGCAGCCAAGGGGGCAGGGGAAACATTCAGTACTTC. The chain joins TRBV5-4 to TRBJ2-4; 7 bases match TRBD1. CDR3 length: 14 residues. V dropped 4 bases and J dropped 6; count of bases not matched to a gene: 7. The V gene's germline CDR1 is SGHNT and CDR2 YYREEE (reference sequence).